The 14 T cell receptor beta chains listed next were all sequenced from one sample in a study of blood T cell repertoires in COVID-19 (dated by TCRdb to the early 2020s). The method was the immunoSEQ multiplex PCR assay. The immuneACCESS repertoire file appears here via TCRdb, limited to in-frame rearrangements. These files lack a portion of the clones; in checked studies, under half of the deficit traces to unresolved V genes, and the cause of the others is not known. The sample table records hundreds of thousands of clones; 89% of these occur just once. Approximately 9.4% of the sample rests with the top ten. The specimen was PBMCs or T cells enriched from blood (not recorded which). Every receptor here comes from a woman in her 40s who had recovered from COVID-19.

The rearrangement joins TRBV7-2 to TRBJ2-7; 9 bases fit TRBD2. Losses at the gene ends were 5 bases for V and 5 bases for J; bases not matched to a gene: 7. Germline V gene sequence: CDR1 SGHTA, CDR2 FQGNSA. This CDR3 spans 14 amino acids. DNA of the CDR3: TGTGCCAGCAGCCCAGGACTAGCGACTCACGAGCAGTACTTC. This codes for CASSPGLATHEQYF.

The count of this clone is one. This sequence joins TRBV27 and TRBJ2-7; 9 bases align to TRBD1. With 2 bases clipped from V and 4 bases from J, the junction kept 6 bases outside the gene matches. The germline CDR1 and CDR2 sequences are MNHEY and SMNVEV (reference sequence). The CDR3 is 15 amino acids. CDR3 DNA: TGTGCCAGCAGTTTAATGGGACAGGGTTTGTACGAGCAGTACTTC. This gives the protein CASSLMGQGLYEQYF.

In DNA, the CDR3 is TGTGCCAGTAGTATAGATGGGGGGGTGTTGGCCTACGAGCAGTACTTC. This translates into CASSIDGGVLAYEQYF. V and J are TRBV19 and TRBJ2-7; 7 bases align to TRBD2. CDR3 length equals 16 residues. Germline assignment: CDR1 LNHDA and CDR2 SQIVND (reference sequence). With 0 bases clipped from V and 2 bases from J, the junction kept 7 bases outside the gene matches.

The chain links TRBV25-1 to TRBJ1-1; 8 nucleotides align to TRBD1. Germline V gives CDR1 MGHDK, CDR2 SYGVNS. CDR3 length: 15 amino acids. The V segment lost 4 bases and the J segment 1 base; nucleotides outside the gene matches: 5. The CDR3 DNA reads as TGTGCCAGCAGTGCCCACAGGGGGTCGAACACTGAAGCTTTCTTT. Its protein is CASSAHRGSNTEAFF.

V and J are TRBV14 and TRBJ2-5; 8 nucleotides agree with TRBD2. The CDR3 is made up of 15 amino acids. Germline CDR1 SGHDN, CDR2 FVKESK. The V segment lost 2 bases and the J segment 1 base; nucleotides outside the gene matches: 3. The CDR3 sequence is CASSQISGTQETQYF. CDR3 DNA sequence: TGTGCCAGCAGCCAAATTAGCGGGACCCAAGAGACCCAGTACTTC. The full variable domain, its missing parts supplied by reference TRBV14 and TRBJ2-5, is EAGVTQFPSHSVIEKGQTVTLRCDPISGHDNLYWYRRVMGKEIKFLLHFVKESKQDESGMPNNRFLAERTGGTYSTLKVQPAELEDSGVYFCASSQISGTQETQYFGPGTRLLVL.

The CDR3 coding sequence is TGTGCCAGCAGCGTAGCTTCGGGGAGGACAGGGGGCTCCCGGGATACTCAGCCCCAGCATTTT. It specifies CASSVASGRTGGSRDTQPQHF. This rearrangement joins TRBV9 to TRBJ1-5, with 11 nucleotides matching TRBD1. Germline CDR1 reads SGDLS; CDR2 reads YYNGEE. This CDR3 has 21 residues. Trimming removed 0 bases from V and 6 bases from J; junction bases left unmatched: 20.

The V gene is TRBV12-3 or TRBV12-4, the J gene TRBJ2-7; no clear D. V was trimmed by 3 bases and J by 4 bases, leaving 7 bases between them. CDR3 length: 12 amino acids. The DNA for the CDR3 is TGTGCCAGCAGTTTTTCCGGTTACGAGCAGTACTTC. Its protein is CASSFSGYEQYF.

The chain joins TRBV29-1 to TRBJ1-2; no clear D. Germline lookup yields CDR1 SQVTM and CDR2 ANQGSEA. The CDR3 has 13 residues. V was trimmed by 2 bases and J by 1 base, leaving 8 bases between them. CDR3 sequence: CSVEPVINYGYTF. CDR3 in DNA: TGCAGCGTTGAACCAGTTATTAACTATGGCTACACCTTC. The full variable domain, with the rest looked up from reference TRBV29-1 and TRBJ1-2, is SAVISQKPSRDICQRGTSLTIQCQVDSQVTMMFWYRQQPGQSLTLIATANQGSEATYESGFVIDKFPISRPNLTFSTLTVSNMSPEDSSIYLCSVEPVINYGYTFGSGTRLTVV.

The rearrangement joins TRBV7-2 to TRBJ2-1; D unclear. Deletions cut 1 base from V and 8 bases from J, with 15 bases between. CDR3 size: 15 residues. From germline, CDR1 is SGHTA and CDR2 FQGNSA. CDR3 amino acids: CASSLGNRDVDEQFF. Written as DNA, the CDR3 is TGTGCCAGCAGCTTAGGTAACAGAGATGTCGATGAGCAGTTCTTC.

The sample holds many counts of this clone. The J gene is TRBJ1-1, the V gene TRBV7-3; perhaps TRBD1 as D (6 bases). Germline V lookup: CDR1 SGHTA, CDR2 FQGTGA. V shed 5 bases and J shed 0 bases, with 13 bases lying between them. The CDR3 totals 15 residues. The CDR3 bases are TGTGCCAGCAGCAAAGGGGCAGGGGTGAACACTGAAGCTTTCTTT. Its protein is CASSKGAGVNTEAFF.

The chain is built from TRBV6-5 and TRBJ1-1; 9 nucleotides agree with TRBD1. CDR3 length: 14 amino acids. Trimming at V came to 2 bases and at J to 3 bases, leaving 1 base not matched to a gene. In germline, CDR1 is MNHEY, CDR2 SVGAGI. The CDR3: CASSYGDRDTEAFF. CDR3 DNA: TGTGCCAGCAGTTACGGGGACAGGGACACTGAAGCTTTCTTT.

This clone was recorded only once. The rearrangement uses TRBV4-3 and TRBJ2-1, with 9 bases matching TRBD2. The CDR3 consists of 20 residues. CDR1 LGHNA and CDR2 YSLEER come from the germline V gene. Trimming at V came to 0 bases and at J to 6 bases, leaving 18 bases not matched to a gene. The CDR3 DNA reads TGCGCCAGCAGCCAAGATCTAAGTAGCGGGAGAATTTGGGCTAGCAATGAGCAGTTCTTC. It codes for CASSQDLSSGRIWASNEQFF.

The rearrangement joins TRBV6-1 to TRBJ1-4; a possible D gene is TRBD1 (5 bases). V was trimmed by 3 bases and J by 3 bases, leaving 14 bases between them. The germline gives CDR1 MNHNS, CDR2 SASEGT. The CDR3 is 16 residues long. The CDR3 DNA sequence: TGTGCCAGCAGTGATGATCAGGGTAATGCTAATGAAAAACTGTTTTTT. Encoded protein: CASSDDQGNANEKLFF.

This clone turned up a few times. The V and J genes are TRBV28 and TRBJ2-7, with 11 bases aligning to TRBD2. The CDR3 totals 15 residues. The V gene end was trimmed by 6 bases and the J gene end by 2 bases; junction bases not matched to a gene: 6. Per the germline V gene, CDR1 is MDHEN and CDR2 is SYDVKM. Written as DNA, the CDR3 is TGTGCCAGCAGATTGACTAGCGGGGCTACCTACGAGCAGTACTTC. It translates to CASRLTSGATYEQYF. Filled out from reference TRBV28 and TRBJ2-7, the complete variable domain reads DVKVTQSSRYLVKRTGEKVFLECVQDMDHENMFWYRQDPGLGLRLIYFSYDVKMKEKGDIPEGYSVSREKKERFSLILESASTNQTSMYLCASRLTSGATYEQYFGPGTRLTVT.